The T cell receptor beta chain under discussion was sequenced for a study of cytomegalovirus exposure and HLA in healthy donors. Study-wide results and limits: When presence/absence was analysed, sequencing depth was taken to be roughly uniform across donors. Some V segments, including TRBV6-2 and TRBV6-3, were excluded as indistinguishable. No immune exposure information besides CMV serostatus was available.

The PCR ran on 60 Vbeta and 13 Jbeta primers. Profiling relied on immunoSEQ multiplex PCR, and the TCRdb table lists in-frame clones only, not all of them. The sample carries 93,000 or so clones, roughly 70% recorded once. Germline CDR1 reads LGHNA; CDR2 reads YNFKEQ. With 5 bases clipped from V and 4 bases from J, the junction kept 9 bases outside the gene matches. The CDR3 is 17 amino acids. Of note for this clone: Its matching antigen is unknown.

The specimen was PBMCs. This sequence joins TRBV4-2 and TRBJ1-5, with 12 nucleotides matching TRBD1. This receptor was identified in a woman aged 50 to 60 in good health and CMV-seronegative. The CDR3 loop reads CASSMTGTGGGNQPQHF. The DNA for the CDR3 is TGTGCCAGCAGCATGACCGGGACAGGGGGCGGGAATCAGCCCCAGCATTTT.